In this sample, the clone carrying this TCR beta chain turned up a few times. Individual cDNA molecules received unique molecular identifiers during library preparation. TCRdb passed the 5' RACE reads through MiXCR, listing each CDR3 protein once. The table lists 55,000 to 80,000 distinct CDR3 sequences, roughly 12% of them singletons. In germline, CDR1 is PRHDT, CDR2 FYEKMQ (reference sequence). CDR3 length: 14 amino acids. V was clipped by 8 bases and J by 6 bases, with 17 bases between them. The sample originates from a study of early T cells in non-severe SARS-CoV-2 infection. The source material was whole blood. The sequence was collected from an adult who was a healthcare worker with PCR-confirmed SARS-CoV-2 infection or an uninfected control (not recorded which). The V gene is TRBV13, the J gene TRBJ2-4, with D maybe TRBD2 (6 bases). CDR3 loop: CASGFGGKGNIQYF. Written as DNA, the CDR3 is TGTGCCAGCGGATTCGGAGGGAAGGGAAACATTCAGTACTTC.